The 7 T cell receptor beta chains below come from one sample, sequenced in a study of blood T cell repertoires in COVID-19 (dated by TCRdb to the early 2020s). The library was built by means of the immunoSEQ multiplex PCR assay. TCRdb limited this immuneACCESS table to in-frame rearrangements with V and J called. A share of clones is missing; checked studies link under half to unresolved V genes, and the rest is unexplained. Here the sample has approximately 140,000 clones; under 90% occur a single time. The ten most abundant clones make up approximately 9.5% of the sample. The specimen was peripheral blood. All receptors come from a woman aged 80 or over in a cohort sampled during active or convalescent COVID-19.

The chain uses TRBV28 and TRBJ2-2; no clear D. The V end was cut by 3 bases, the J end by 1 base, with 6 bases between. Germline V lookup: CDR1 MDHEN, CDR2 SYDVKM. The CDR3 has 14 amino acids. The chain's CDR3 is CASSFGQNTGELFF. The DNA for the CDR3 is TGTGCCAGCAGTTTTGGGCAGAACACCGGGGAGCTGTTTTTT.

V gene TRBV6-5 combines with J gene TRBJ1-2, with D hard to call. Per germline, CDR1 MNHEY and CDR2 SVGAGI. The CDR3 runs to 11 residues. The V end lost 6 bases, the J end lost 6 bases, and 8 bases lay between the germline ends. The CDR3 region is CASSSANGYTF. The CDR3 DNA follows: TGTGCCAGCAGCAGTGCCAATGGCTACACCTTC.

The chain joins TRBV5-1 to TRBJ2-1; 7 nucleotides match TRBD2. Unmatched junction bases numbered 9, after V lost 1 base and J lost 8 bases. This CDR3 has 15 residues. Germline V gene data show CDR1 as SGHRS and CDR2 as YFSETQ. CDR3 in DNA: TGCGCCAGCAGCTTGACGACATTCGCGGGGGATGAGCAGTTCTTC. Translating it yields CASSLTTFAGDEQFF.

This clone was recorded once. CDR3 DNA sequence: TGTGCCAGCAGGGGGGGGCTAGGGCTGAGAGATACGCAGTATTTT. This translates into CASRGGLGLRDTQYF. This chain links TRBV2 with TRBJ2-3, with D possibly TRBD2 on 7 matching bases. V was pared by 6 bases and J by 5 bases, with 18 bases between. Looked up from germline, CDR1 is SNHLY and CDR2 is FYNNEI. This CDR3 comprises 15 residues.

V gene TRBV7-9 combines with J gene TRBJ1-1; a possible D gene is TRBD1 (6 bases). This CDR3 contains 13 residues. Trimming stripped 1 base from V and 4 bases from J, with 7 bases between. From germline, CDR1 is SEHNR and CDR2 FQNEAQ (reference sequence). The DNA of the CDR3 is TGTGCCAGCAGCTTAGAAGGGGGCACTGAAGCTTTCTTT. This sequence encodes CASSLEGGTEAFF.

A single count supports this clone. The same CDR3 arises from other DNA sequences in this sample as well. V gene TRBV6-5 combines with J gene TRBJ2-2; D is perhaps TRBD2 (7 bases). V was shortened by 0 bases and J by 2 bases, with 10 bases between the two germline ends. Germline assignment: CDR1 MNHEY and CDR2 SVGAGI. CDR3 size: 16 residues. The CDR3 protein is CASSYSGGGNTGELFF. CDR3 nucleotides: TGTGCCAGCAGTTACTCAGGGGGGGGCAACACCGGGGAGCTGTTTTTT.

V gene TRBV18 combines with J gene TRBJ1-1; a weak D match, TRBD1 (6 bases). The CDR3 sequence is 16 residues long. The V and J ends lost 2 bases and 1 base respectively, with 14 bases between them. Germline assignment: CDR1 KGHSH and CDR2 LQKENI. CDR3 in amino acids: CASSPSLTGSNTEAFF. The CDR3 nucleotides are TGTGCCAGCTCACCATCCCTTACAGGGTCGAACACTGAAGCTTTCTTT.